This TCR beta chain was retrieved from a study of control samples from healthy donors and cancer patients. The data were produced by immunoSEQ multiplex PCR, yet TCRdb's version contains in-frame clones alone and is incomplete. Of approximately 150,000 clones in the sample, roughly 95% are singletons; the top ten hold 0.95% to 1.1%. Trimming cost V 3 bases and J 0 bases, with 9 bases left between them. The CDR3 loop spans 15 amino acids. Germline CDR1 is LNHDA and CDR2 is SQIVND (reference sequence). This clonotype was obtained from a woman aged 25 to 45 in good health. The sequenced sample consisted of blood. The chain combines TRBV19 with TRBJ1-5, with no clear D. The CDR3 sequence: CASSMARYSNQPQHF. The CDR3 DNA reads as TGTGCCAGTAGTATGGCGCGGTATAGCAATCAGCCCCAGCATTTT. The variable domain in full, with the rest retrieved from reference TRBV19 and TRBJ1-5, is DGGITQSPKYLFRKEGQNVTLSCEQNLNHDAMYWYRQDPGQGLRLIYYSQIVNDFQKGDIAEGYSVSREKKESFPLTVTSAQKNPTAFYLCASSMARYSNQPQHFGDGTRLSIL.